The TCR beta chain described here comes from a study of T cells in Graves' hyperthyroidism and ophthalmopathy (dated by TCRdb to 2018 to 2020). Study-wide context: Peripheral blood samples were taken at the time of initial diagnosis, prior to any treatment. TCR V-J signatures able to tell the groups apart were searched for in a discovery cohort of approximately 95 patients, of whom fewer than 45 had Graves' ophthalmopathy and 55 to 60 had stable Graves' hyperthyroidism. Prospective prediction of ophthalmopathy was tested in an independent validation cohort consisting of fewer than 20 hyperthyroidism patients and around 16 patients who later progressed to ophthalmopathy. The 85 to 100 discovery patients were randomly split 7:3 into training and test sets. In several Graves' hyperthyroidism patients, the study also compared T-cell repertoires from thyroid tissue with T-cell repertoires from blood. After sampling, hyperthyroidism patients received methimazole starting at 30 mg daily, and ophthalmopathy patients received high-dose intravenous methylprednisolone. The paper describes TCR Vbeta CDR3 sequencing of 140 or so peripheral blood samples, made up of 43 ophthalmopathy patients, around 78 hyperthyroidism patients and 17 progressor patients.

The TCR beta CDR3 regions were amplified from RNA transcripts. For the first round of RT-PCR on the TCR CDR3, the HTBI primer set was used together with the Qiagen OneStep RT-PCR kit. The libraries were constructed in a second round of multiplex PCR and then size-selected and purified. Paired-end sequencing of the libraries was performed with 100 bp reads on an Illumina HiSeq2000. The source study handled its data this way. SOAPnuke was used to process the raw data, throwing out any read that contained adapters or uncalled bases, had a mean Phred below 15, or lacked an exact constant-primer or identifier match. COPE v1.2.5 was used to merge high-quality paired reads, and clonotypes were defined as unique nucleotide sequences. Clonotypes were aligned to IMGT TRBV, TRBD and TRBJ reference segments using MiTCR v1.1. The analysis included only V-J combinations with a frequency above 0.0001, which together covered around 99% of the repertoires. A TCS score was defined as the ratio between F50 (clonal expansion) and ExV (chaos), using BLOSUM62-based TCRdist between CDR3 peptides within each V-J. Welch's t-statistics and random forest reduced several hundred V-J features to around 14, which were used in a naive Bayes classifier (R e1071). Starting from the raw public reads, TCRdb applied fastp trimming at Q25, assembled clones with MiXCR and retained in-frame beta chains. When rows share a CDR3 protein, they turn into one entry using the most common DNA and genes. These V and J calls originate from TCRdb's pipeline instead of the authors' own analysis. In this sample the table shows approximately 400,000 distinct CDR3 sequences, more than 15% of which occur a single time. The ten largest make up 25% to 35% of the sample.

CDR1 and CDR2 are drawn from the germline V gene: SNHLY, FYNNEI. At the junction V is shortened by 7 bases and J by 1 base; bases outside the gene matches: 3. Measured from the cysteine to the phenylalanine, the CDR3 is 14 residues long. The retained sequence is limited to the CDR3, 42 bases, with the frame set at the first base. Hyperthyroidism patients were newly diagnosed, had a disease duration of under 2 months, and were aged 18 to 65 years. Patients with uncontrolled infections, other autoimmune diseases, pregnancy or lactation were excluded. Diagnoses were established on the basis of clinical symptoms, serum thyroxine and TRAb, thyroid ultrasound, and orbital computed tomography. For progressor patients, blood was drawn at the first diagnosis of hyperthyroidism, before any ophthalmopathy symptoms had appeared. PBMCs were isolated from 8 to 10 ml of fresh peripheral blood by Ficoll-Paque density gradient centrifugation. Progressor patients were initially diagnosed with Graves' hyperthyroidism and developed ophthalmopathy during follow-up. Total RNA was extracted using Trizol reagent, and RNA quality was assessed on an Agilent 2100 Bioanalyzer.

This clonotype was detected a few times. Its antigen target is currently unknown. Per-nucleotide qualities are absent, and no much larger clonotype sits a single base away. Results the study describes overall, beyond this receptor: In validation, progression to ophthalmopathy was predicted by the model with more than 65% sensitivity and nearly 75% specificity, a median of around 6.5 months before onset. Most expanded thyroid clonotypes (frequency above 0.001) were also detected in blood, suggesting blood repertoires may reflect thyroid immune responses. A 13 V-J signature model separated ophthalmopathy from stable hyperthyroidism, with roughly 88% sensitivity and roughly 82% specificity in cross-validation and 80%/75% in testing. No statistical method was used to set the sample size in advance, and investigators knew the group allocation.

The chain couples TRBV2 to TRBJ2-3; TRBD2 lines up with 9 middle nucleotides. The receptor was derived from a woman younger than 35 with Graves' hyperthyroidism that later progressed to Graves' ophthalmopathy. The sequenced sample consisted of blood. DNA sequence: TGTGCCAGCAAGGGACTAGCCGGCACAGATACGCAGTATTTT. Its protein product is CASKGLAGTDTQYF.